What follows are 21 T cell receptor beta chains derived from one specimen sequenced in a study of spatial heterogeneity in lung cancer. Points from the study as a whole: How many expanded intratumoral alpha and beta TCRs were present tracked the tumor mutation count, which was a count of nonsynonymous mutations.

Which antigens these TCRs recognize remains unknown. Documented time point: sample taken at primary tumor resection. TCRdb re-called the 5' RACE reads through MiXCR, storing one row per CDR3 protein. Counted here are some 9,500 distinct CDR3 sequences, 14% occurring once; the ten biggest clones make up around an eighth. The material was lung tumor tissue, obtained at surgery. The receptor set was obtained from a male donor with early-stage non-small cell lung cancer.

This clonotype was picked up many times. Little can be read into the size of this beta chain, an off-target read in a library designed for alpha chains. This chain uses TRBV6-6 with TRBJ1-1, with TRBD1 matching 9 bases. CDR3 length: 13 amino acids. The germline V gene has CDR1 MNHNY and CDR2 SVGAGI (reference sequence). With V trimmed by 0 bases and J by 11 bases, 4 bases remained unmatched. For the CDR3, the DNA is TGTGCCAGCAGTTACTCGACCGGACAGGGGGCTTTCTTT. Its translation is CASSYSTGQGAFF.

Worth noting for this clonotype: Because the library targeted alpha chains, this beta chain is an off-target read whose size means little. The V and J genes are TRBV6-2 or TRBV6-3 and TRBJ2-1; the match to TRBD2 covers 8 bases. The V gene's germline CDR1 is MNHEY and CDR2 SVGEGT. The ends lost 6 bases at V and 10 bases at J; junction bases unmatched: 11. This CDR3 is built from 14 residues. The CDR3 loop is CASRMTSEGSEQFF. CDR3 nucleotide sequence: TGTGCCAGCAGGATGACTAGCGAGGGATCCGAGCAGTTCTTC.

This clonotype was counted ten times or more. Since the library was made to target alpha chains, this beta chain is a stray read and its abundance is not meaningful. The V call is TRBV20-1, the J call TRBJ1-2; D is unclear. This CDR3 comprises 12 residues. Germline lookup yields CDR1 DFQATT and CDR2 SNEGSKA (reference sequence). V lost 3 bases, J lost 8 bases, and 13 bases lay in between. For the CDR3, the DNA is TGCAGTGCTAGGCTGAGACCTGGCGGCTACACCTTC. The encoded protein is CSARLRPGGYTF.

Within the sample, this clonotype is medium-sized (0.01 to 0.1%). In a library made to pick up alpha chains, this beta chain is a stray read with a size that means little. The chain has TRBV7-8 and TRBJ2-7; D might be TRBD2 (6 bases). Trimming cost V 5 bases and J 3 bases, with 23 bases left between them. Germline CDR1 and CDR2: SGHVS and FQNEAQ. The CDR3 covers 17 residues. Here the CDR3 reads CASSPSITTSPVYEQYF. The CDR3 nucleotides read TGTGCCAGCAGCCCATCTATAACGACTAGTCCTGTCTACGAGCAGTACTTC.

This clonotype was seen many times. One junction end does not reproduce the germline sequence, and a read error may be involved. This beta chain is a stray read from a library made for alpha chains; its abundance is not meaningful. CDR3 coding DNA: TGTGCCAGCAGCTTAGAAAGGGGGAACGCTGAAGCTTTCTTT. Translating it yields CASSLERGNAEAFF. The V and J genes are TRBV7-8 and TRBJ1-1, with TRBD1 as a possible D gene (6 bases). This CDR3 is 14 amino acids long. Germline assignment: CDR1 SGHVS and CDR2 FQNEAQ.

In its sample, this clonotype was seen many times. This beta chain slipped into a library made for alpha chains as a stray read, so its size is not meaningful. The chain is built from TRBV14 and TRBJ1-2; no definite D call. In germline, CDR1 is SGHDN, CDR2 FVKESK. V was trimmed by 4 bases and J by 2 bases, leaving 8 bases between them. The CDR3 is made up of 13 amino acids. This chain's CDR3 is CASSPTPNYGYTF. CDR3 DNA sequence: TGTGCCAGCAGCCCGACACCGAACTATGGCTACACCTTC.

Remarks on this clonotype: Found in a library prepared for alpha chains, this beta chain is an off-target read, and its abundance has little meaning. The chain employs TRBV6-1 and TRBJ1-1, with D maybe TRBD1 (6 bases). The germline V gene has CDR1 MNHNS and CDR2 SASEGT. V shed 4 bases and J shed 7 bases, with 19 bases lying between them. CDR3 length: 15 amino acids. The CDR3 here is CASSVRTAPAGEAFF. The CDR3 DNA sequence: TGTGCCAGCAGTGTACGGACAGCCCCCGCGGGTGAAGCTTTCTTT.

This clonotype appeared many times. This beta chain appears as a stray read in a library generated for alpha chains; its size is not informative. CDR3 sequence (DNA): TGTGCCAGCAGTTCGGGAGGATATAGCAATCAGCCCCAGCATTTT. This encodes CASSSGGYSNQPQHF. The rearrangement links TRBV12-3 or TRBV12-4 to TRBJ1-5; no definite D call. This CDR3 comprises 15 residues. V lost 4 bases to trimming and J lost 0 bases, with 10 bases between them.

At least ten counts were recorded for this clonotype. Little can be read into the size of this beta chain, an off-target read in a library designed for alpha chains. This rearrangement joins TRBV6-6 to TRBJ1-5; weak D call: TRBD1 (5 bases). With 8 bases removed from V and 2 bases from J, the gap between germline ends came to 7 bases. This CDR3 is 12 amino acids long. CDR1 is MNHNY and CDR2 is SVGAGI in the germline V gene (reference sequence). For the CDR3, the DNA is TGTGCCAGCGTCAGGGGCAATCAGCCCCAGCATTTT. Protein: CASVRGNQPQHF.

Sample share makes this clonotype medium-sized (0.01 to 0.1%). Within a library made for alpha chains, this beta chain is off target, and its count is uninformative. The chain is built from TRBV3-1 and TRBJ1-1; the D is unclear. Germline assignment: CDR1 LGHDT and CDR2 YNNKEL (reference sequence). V lost 0 bases and J 7 bases, leaving 12 bases between the germline ends. The CDR3 runs to 14 residues. CDR3 sequence (DNA): TGTGCCAGCAGCCAAGACCTCGGACGGAGTGAAGCTTTCTTT. It is translated as CASSQDLGRSEAFF.

Judged by abundance, this clonotype is medium-sized. For a library built for alpha chains, this beta chain is a stray read; little rests on its size. The chain couples TRBV5-6 to TRBJ2-4; 8 positions match TRBD1. V trimming: 5 bases; J trimming: 8 bases; junction bases outside the gene matches: 12. Germline loops: CDR1 SGHDT, CDR2 YYEEEE. The CDR3 spans 15 residues. The CDR3 nucleotides read TGTGCCAGCAGAGGATTAGGACAGGGCGGGGACATTCAGTACTTC. This gives the protein CASRGLGQGGDIQYF. The complete variable domain, with remaining parts taken from reference TRBV5-6 and TRBJ2-4, reads DAGVTQSPTHLIKTRGQQVTLRCSPKSGHDTVSWYQQALGQGPQFIFQYYEEEERQRGNFPDRFSGHQFPNYSSELNVNALLLGDSALYLCASRGLGQGGDIQYFGAGTRLSVL.

There are many counts of this clonotype. Found in a library prepared for alpha chains, this beta chain is an off-target read, and its abundance has little meaning. The chain links TRBV6-2 or TRBV6-3 to TRBJ1-5; 7 bases are shared with TRBD1. Germline CDR1 reads MNHEY; CDR2 reads SVGEGT. Losses at the gene ends were 3 bases for V and 2 bases for J; bases not matched to a gene: 7. The CDR3 is 16 residues long. In nucleotides, the CDR3 is TGTGCCAGCAGTTATGACAGGGCGTTCGGCAATCAGCCCCAGCATTTT. Encoded protein: CASSYDRAFGNQPQHF.

This clonotype came up many times. This beta chain lies outside the target of a library built for alpha chains; its clone size means little. CDR3 region: CASSYSRTSGYSSYNEQFF. The CDR3 coding sequence is TGTGCCAGCAGTTACTCGCGGACTAGCGGGTATAGCTCCTACAATGAGCAGTTCTTC. This rearrangement joins TRBV6-2 or TRBV6-3 to TRBJ2-1, with 11 bases fitting TRBD2. The trim removed 0 bases at V and 0 bases at J, leaving 7 bases unmatched. The germline CDR1 and CDR2 sequences are MNHEY and SVGEGT. The CDR3 is 19 residues long.

The sample holds many counts of this clonotype. The library was designed around alpha chains, so this beta chain is a stray read whose abundance carries little weight. The chain has TRBV12-3 or TRBV12-4 and TRBJ2-1; 10 bases agree with TRBD1. Trimming cost V 5 bases and J 8 bases; bases outside gene matches: 12. The CDR3 extends over 16 amino acids. The CDR3, as DNA: TGTGCCAGCAGTCTAGGGCCGGGACAGGGGTACCATGAGCAGTTCTTC. Amino acids: CASSLGPGQGYHEQFF.

This clonotype was counted ten times or more. Within a library made for alpha chains, this beta chain is off target, and its count is uninformative. The gene calls are TRBV29-1 and TRBJ2-7; TRBD1 or TRBD2 may be the D gene (5 bases each). The CDR3 is made up of 12 amino acids. CDR1 is SQVTM and CDR2 is ANQGSEA in the germline V gene. V lost 7 bases and J lost 6, with 16 bases in between. The CDR3 here is CSAAVGGAEQYF. The CDR3 coding sequence is TGCAGCGCTGCAGTTGGGGGAGCCGAGCAGTACTTC.

This clonotype was found once. A library made for alpha chains picked up this beta chain off target, so its size means little. The genes are TRBV5-1 and TRBJ2-7; 9 nucleotides match TRBD1. Trimming took 1 base from V and 6 from J; bases not matched to a gene: 8. The CDR3 has 15 amino acids. Looked up from germline, CDR1 is SGHRS and CDR2 is YFSETQ. CDR3 residues: CASSLMPGQGPEQYF. In nucleotides, the CDR3 is TGCGCCAGCAGCTTGATGCCGGGACAGGGACCCGAGCAGTACTTC.

There are many counts of this clonotype. Since the library was made to target alpha chains, this beta chain is a stray read and its abundance is not meaningful. The chain uses TRBV24-1 and TRBJ2-1; TRBD1 matches at 7 bases. V lost 6 bases and J lost 1; bases outside the gene matches: 8. The length of the CDR3 is 16 residues. CDR1 KGHDR and CDR2 SFDVKD come from the germline V gene. The CDR3, as DNA: TGTGCCACCAGTTCGGCGCTGACAGGGTCCTACAATGAGCAGTTCTTC. This codes for CATSSALTGSYNEQFF.

In its sample, this clonotype was seen many times. Since the library was made to target alpha chains, this beta chain is a stray read and its abundance is not meaningful. V gene TRBV6-6 combines with J gene TRBJ2-3; possibly TRBD1 for D (5 bases). Germline values: CDR1 MNHNY, CDR2 SVGAGI (reference sequence). V was cut by 2 bases and J by 1 base, with 10 bases left in between. The CDR3 contains 15 residues. The CDR3 protein is CASSYAARGTDTQYF. CDR3 sequence (DNA): TGTGCCAGCAGTTACGCGGCCAGGGGCACAGATACGCAGTATTTT.

This clonotype is termed medium-sized. As an off-target read in a library built for alpha chains, this beta chain has a frequency of little significance. The chain couples TRBV27 to TRBJ2-7; possibly TRBD1 for D (6 bases). Germline V gene lookup returns CDR1 MNHEY and CDR2 SMNVEV (reference sequence). Trimming left V 5 bases short and J 6 bases short, with 20 bases between. There are 15 residues in the CDR3. The CDR3 sequence: CASSAIQDSRGEQYF. CDR3 DNA sequence: TGTGCCAGCAGTGCGATCCAGGACAGTCGAGGCGAGCAGTACTTC.

Details on this clonotype: This beta chain is off target for a library built for alpha chains, so its abundance means little. CDR3 DNA sequence: TGTGCCAGCAGCTTCCGGGACACCGACAATGAGCAGTTCTTC. Protein sequence: CASSFRDTDNEQFF. The J gene is TRBJ2-1, the V gene TRBV11-2, with D tentatively TRBD1 (6 bases). The germline V and J ends were trimmed by 3 bases and 5 bases, with 11 bases remaining between them. The CDR3 consists of 14 residues. CDR1 is SGHAT, CDR2 FQNNGV, per germline.

This clonotype was seen repeatedly, ten times or more. The library was built for alpha chains, so this beta chain is an off-target read and its size means little. This chain uses TRBV29-1 with TRBJ1-1, with D possibly matching TRBD1 (6 bases). Germline loops: CDR1 SQVTM, CDR2 ANQGSEA. The ends were cut back, 5 bases at V and 8 bases at J, with 15 bases in the middle. The CDR3 has 12 amino acids. The CDR3 is CSVRVAGGEAFF. CDR3 nucleotides: TGCAGCGTTCGGGTAGCGGGGGGCGAAGCTTTCTTT.